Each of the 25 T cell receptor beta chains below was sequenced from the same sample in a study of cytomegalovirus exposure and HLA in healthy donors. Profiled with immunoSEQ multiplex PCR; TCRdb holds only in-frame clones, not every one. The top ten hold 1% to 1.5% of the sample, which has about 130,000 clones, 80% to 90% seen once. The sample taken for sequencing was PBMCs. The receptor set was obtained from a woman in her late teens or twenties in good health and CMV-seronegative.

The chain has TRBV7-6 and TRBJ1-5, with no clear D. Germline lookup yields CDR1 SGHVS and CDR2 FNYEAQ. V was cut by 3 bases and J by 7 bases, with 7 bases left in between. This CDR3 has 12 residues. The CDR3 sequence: CASSLWRQPQHF. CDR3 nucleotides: TGTGCCAGCAGCTTGTGGCGGCAGCCCCAGCATTTT. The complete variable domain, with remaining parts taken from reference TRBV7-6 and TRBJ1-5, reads GAGVSQSPRYKVTKRGQDVALRCDPISGHVSLYWYRQALGQGPEFLTYFNYEAQQDKSGLPNDRFSAERPEGSISTLTIQRTEQRDSAMYRCASSLWRQPQHFGDGTRLSIL.

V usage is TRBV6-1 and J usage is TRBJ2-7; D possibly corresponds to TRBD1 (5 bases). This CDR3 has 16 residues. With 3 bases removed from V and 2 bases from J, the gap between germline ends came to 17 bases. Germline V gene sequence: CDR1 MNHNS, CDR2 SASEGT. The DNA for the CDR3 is TGTGCCAGCAGTGATCCTCGGAAGGGGCCCGCCTACGAGCAGTACTTC. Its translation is CASSDPRKGPAYEQYF.

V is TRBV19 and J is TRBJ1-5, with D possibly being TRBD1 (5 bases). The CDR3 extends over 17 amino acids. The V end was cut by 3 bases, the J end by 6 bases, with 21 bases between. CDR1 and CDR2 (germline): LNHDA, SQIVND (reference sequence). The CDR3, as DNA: TGTGCCAGTAGTATTTTAGGAGGGCGGGGGAAGTTTCAGCCCCAGCATTTT. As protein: CASSILGGRGKFQPQHF.

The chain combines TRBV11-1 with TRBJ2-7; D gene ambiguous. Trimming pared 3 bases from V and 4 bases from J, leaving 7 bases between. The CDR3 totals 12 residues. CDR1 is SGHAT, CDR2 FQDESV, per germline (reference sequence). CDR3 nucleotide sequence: TGTGCCAGCAGCTTTCAAGCTTACGAGCAGTACTTC. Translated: CASSFQAYEQYF.

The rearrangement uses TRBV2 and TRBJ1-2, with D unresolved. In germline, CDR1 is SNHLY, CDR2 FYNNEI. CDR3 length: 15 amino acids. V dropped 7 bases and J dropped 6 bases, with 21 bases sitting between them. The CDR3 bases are TGTGCCAGCATTCGCAGGCCGCTTAGTGTGGATGGCTACACCTTC. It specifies CASIRRPLSVDGYTF.

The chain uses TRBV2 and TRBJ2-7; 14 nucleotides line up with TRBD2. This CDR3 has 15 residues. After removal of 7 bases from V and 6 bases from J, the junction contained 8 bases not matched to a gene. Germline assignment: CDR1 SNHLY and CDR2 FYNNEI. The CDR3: CASIPGLAGGFEQYF. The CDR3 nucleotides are TGTGCCAGCATCCCAGGACTAGCGGGGGGTTTCGAGCAGTACTTC.

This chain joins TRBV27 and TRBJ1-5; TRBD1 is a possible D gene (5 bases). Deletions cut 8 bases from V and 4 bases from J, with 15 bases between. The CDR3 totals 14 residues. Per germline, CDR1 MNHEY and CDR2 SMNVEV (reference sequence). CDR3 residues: CASGRITGNQPQHF. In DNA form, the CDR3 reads TGTGCCAGCGGCCGAATTACAGGTAATCAGCCCCAGCATTTT.

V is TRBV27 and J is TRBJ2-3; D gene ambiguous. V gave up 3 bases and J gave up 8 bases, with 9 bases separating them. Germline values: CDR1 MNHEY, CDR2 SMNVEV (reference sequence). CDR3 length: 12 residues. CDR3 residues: CASSFPTGTQYF. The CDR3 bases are TGTGCCAGCAGTTTCCCCACCGGTACGCAGTATTTT.

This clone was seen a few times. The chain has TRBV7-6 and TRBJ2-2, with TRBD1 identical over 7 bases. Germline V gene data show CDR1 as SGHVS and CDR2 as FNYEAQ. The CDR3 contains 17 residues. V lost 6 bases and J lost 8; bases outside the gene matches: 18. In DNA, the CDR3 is TGTGCCAGCAGGATCGAGGGGGCCGGAACGTCTGCTGGGGAGCTGTTTTTT. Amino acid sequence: CASRIEGAGTSAGELFF.

CDR3 residues: CASSYSGGETQYF. The DNA for the CDR3 is TGTGCCAGCAGTTACTCCGGGGGGGAGACCCAGTACTTC. The chain has TRBV6-5 and TRBJ2-5, with 7 bases that match TRBD2. Germline-derived CDR1 and CDR2 are MNHEY and SVGAGI. The CDR3 sequence is 13 residues long. The trim removed 0 bases at V and 5 bases at J, leaving 0 bases unmatched.

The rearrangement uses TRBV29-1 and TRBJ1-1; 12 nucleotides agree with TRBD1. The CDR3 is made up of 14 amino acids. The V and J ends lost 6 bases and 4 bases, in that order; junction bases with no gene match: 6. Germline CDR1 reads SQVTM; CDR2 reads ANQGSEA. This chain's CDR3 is CSVYRDRGPTEAFF. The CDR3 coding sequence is TGCAGCGTCTACCGGGACAGGGGGCCCACTGAAGCTTTCTTT.

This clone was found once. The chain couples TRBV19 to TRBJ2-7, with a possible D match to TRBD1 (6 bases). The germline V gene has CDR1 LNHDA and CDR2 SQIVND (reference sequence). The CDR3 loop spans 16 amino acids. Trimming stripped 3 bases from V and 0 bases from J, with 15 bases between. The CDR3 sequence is CASSMVGRGISYEQYF. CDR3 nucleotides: TGTGCCAGTAGTATGGTTGGCAGGGGAATCTCCTACGAGCAGTACTTC. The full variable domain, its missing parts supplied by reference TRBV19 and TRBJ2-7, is DGGITQSPKYLFRKEGQNVTLSCEQNLNHDAMYWYRQDPGQGLRLIYYSQIVNDFQKGDIAEGYSVSREKKESFPLTVTSAQKNPTAFYLCASSMVGRGISYEQYFGPGTRLTVT.

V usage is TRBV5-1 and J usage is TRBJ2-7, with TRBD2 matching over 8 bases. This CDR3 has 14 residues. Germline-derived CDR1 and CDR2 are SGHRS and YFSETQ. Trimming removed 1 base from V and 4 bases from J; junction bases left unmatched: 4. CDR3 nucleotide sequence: TGCGCCAGCAGCTTGACGGGGGGGCGTTACGAGCAGTACTTC. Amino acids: CASSLTGGRYEQYF.

The CDR3: CASSLLGSGNTIYF. For the CDR3, the DNA is TGTGCCAGCAGTTTACTCGGCTCTGGAAACACCATATATTTT. The V and J genes are TRBV28 and TRBJ1-3; no firm D call. The germline V gene encodes CDR1 MDHEN and CDR2 SYDVKM. The CDR3 consists of 14 residues. V shed 2 bases and J shed 0 bases, with 5 bases lying between them.

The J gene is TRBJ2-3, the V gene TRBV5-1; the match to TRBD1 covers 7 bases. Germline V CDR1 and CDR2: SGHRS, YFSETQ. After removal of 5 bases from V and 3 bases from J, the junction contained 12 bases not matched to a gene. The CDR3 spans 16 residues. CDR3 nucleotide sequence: TGCGCCAGCAGAGACTACACAGGGGTTGCTACAGATACGCAGTATTTT. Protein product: CASRDYTGVATDTQYF.

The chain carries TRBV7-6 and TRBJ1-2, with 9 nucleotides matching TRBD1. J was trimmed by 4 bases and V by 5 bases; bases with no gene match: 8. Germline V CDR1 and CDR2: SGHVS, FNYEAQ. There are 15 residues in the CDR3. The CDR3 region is CASSPRDRVGYGYTF. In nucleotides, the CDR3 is TGTGCCAGCAGCCCCCGGGACAGGGTGGGCTATGGCTACACCTTC.

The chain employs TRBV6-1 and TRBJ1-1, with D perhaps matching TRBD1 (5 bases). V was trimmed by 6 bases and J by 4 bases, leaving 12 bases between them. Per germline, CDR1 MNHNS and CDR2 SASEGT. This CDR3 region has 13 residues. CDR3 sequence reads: CASRSGWGTEAFF. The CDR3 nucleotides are TGTGCCAGCAGATCAGGGTGGGGCACTGAAGCTTTCTTT.

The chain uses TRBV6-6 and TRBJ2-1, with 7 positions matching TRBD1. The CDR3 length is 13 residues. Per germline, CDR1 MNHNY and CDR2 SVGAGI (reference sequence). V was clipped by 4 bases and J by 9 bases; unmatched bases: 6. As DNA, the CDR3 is TGTGCCAGCAGTTTAAGGACAGGCCTTGAGCAGTTCTTC. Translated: CASSLRTGLEQFF.

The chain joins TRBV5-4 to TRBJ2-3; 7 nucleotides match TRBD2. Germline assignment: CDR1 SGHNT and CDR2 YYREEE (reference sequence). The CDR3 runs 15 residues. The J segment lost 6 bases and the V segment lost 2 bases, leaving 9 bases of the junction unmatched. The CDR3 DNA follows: TGTGCCAGCAGCTTCCCCGGACTAGGAGCCGATACGCAGTATTTT. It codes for CASSFPGLGADTQYF.

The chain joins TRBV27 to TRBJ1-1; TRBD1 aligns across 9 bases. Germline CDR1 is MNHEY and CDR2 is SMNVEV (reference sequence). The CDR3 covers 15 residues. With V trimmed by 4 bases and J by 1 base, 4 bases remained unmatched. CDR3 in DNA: TGTGCCAGCAGTTCGGGACAGGGAGGGAACACTGAAGCTTTCTTT. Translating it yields CASSSGQGGNTEAFF.

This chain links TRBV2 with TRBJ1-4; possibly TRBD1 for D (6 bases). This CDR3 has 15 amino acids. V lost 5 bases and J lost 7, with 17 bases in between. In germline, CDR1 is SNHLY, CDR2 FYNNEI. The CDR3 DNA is TGTGCCAGCAGTACCCCCGGGACACCCGTTGAAAAACTGTTTTTT. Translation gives CASSTPGTPVEKLFF.

As DNA, the CDR3 is TGTGCCGGGGGCGGCGGGCCGGGCTCGGTTAGCACAGATACGCAGTATTTT. Translation gives CAGGGGPGSVSTDTQYF. The chain recombines TRBV7-9 with TRBJ2-3, with a tentative D call TRBD1 (6 bases). Per germline, CDR1 SEHNR and CDR2 FQNEAQ (reference sequence). The CDR3 spans 17 residues. Trimming shortened V by 11 bases and J by 0 bases, and 24 bases separated the two germline ends.

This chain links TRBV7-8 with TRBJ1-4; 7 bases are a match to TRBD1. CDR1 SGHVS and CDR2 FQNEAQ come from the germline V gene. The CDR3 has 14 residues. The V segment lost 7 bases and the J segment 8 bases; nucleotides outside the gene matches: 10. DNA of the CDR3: TGTGCCAGCACCATTGACAGGGCGAGGGAAAAACTGTTTTTT. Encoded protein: CASTIDRAREKLFF.

CDR3 bases: TGCGCCAGCAGCTTGGGGACAGGGCGGTCTGCAGATACGCAGTATTTT. Translating it yields CASSLGTGRSADTQYF. The chain uses TRBV5-1 and TRBJ2-3; 8 bases match TRBD1. Germline V CDR1 and CDR2: SGHRS, YFSETQ. V shed 0 bases and J 4 bases; nucleotides not matched to a gene: 7. The CDR3 sequence is 16 residues long.

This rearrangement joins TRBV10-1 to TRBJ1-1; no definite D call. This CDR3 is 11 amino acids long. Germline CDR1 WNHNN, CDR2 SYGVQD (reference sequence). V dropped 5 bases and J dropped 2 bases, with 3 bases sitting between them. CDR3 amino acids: CASSSNTEAFF. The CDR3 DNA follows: TGCGCCAGCAGTTCTAACACTGAAGCTTTCTTT.